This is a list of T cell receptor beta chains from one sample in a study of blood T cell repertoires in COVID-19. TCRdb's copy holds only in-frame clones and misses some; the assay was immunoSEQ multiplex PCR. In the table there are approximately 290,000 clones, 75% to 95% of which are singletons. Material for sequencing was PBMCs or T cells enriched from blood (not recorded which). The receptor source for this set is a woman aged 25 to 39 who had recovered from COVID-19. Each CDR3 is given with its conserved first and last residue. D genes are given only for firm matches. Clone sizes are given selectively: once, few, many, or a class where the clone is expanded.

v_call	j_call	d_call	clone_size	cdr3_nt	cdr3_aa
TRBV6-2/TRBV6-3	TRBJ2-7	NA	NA	TGTGCCAGCAGTTACTCGAACAACCCTTCCTACGAGCAGTACTTC	CASSYSNNPSYEQYF
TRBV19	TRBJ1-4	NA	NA	TGTGCCAGTAGTGCGGGACGGGTCGGTGAAAAACTGTTTTTT	CASSAGRVGEKLFF
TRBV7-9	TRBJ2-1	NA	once	TGTGCCAGCAGCCAGAAACAGCAAAGTGAGCAGTTCTTC	CASSQKQQSEQFF
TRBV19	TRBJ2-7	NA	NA	TGTGCCAGTAGTCCCTTCGGGGGCTCCTACGAGCAGTACTTC	CASSPFGGSYEQYF
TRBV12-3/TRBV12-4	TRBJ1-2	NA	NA	TGTGCCAGCAGTTTAAAGGGGATCTATGGCTACACCTTC	CASSLKGIYGYTF
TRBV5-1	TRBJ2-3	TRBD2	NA	TGCGCCAGCAGCGATCGACTAGCGGGAGAAGGAGATACGCAGTATTTT	CASSDRLAGEGDTQYF
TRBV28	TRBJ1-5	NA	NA	TGTGCCAGCAGTTTGGCAACTATTAATCAGCCCCAGCATTTT	CASSLATINQPQHF
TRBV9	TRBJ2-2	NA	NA	TGTGCCAGCAGCGTAGCGGGGGTACTCACCGGGGAGCTGTTTTTT	CASSVAGVLTGELFF
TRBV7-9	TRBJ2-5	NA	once	TGTGCCAGCAGCTTAGCGGGAGGATCGTACCAAGAGACCCAGTACTTC	CASSLAGGSYQETQYF
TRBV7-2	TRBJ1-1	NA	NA	TGTGCCAGCAGCTTAGATCCGGGCGGAGGGACTGAAGCTTTCTTT	CASSLDPGGGTEAFF
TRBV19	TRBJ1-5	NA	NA	TGTGCCAGTAGTATTGGCAAGAATAGCAATCAGCCCCAGCATTTT	CASSIGKNSNQPQHF
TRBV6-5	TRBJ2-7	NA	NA	TGTGCCAGCAGTTACTCTGGGGGGGAGCAGTACTTC	CASSYSGGEQYF
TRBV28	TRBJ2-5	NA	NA	TGTGCCACCGCTGGACAGAGGGAGACCCAGTACTTC	CATAGQRETQYF
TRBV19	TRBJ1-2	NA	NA	TGTGCCAGTAGTATTGGGCAAAGACGTGGCTACACCTTC	CASSIGQRRGYTF
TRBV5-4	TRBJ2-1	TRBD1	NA	TGTGCCAGCAGCTCGTCGACAGGGCGCTACAATGAGCAGTTCTTC	CASSSSTGRYNEQFF
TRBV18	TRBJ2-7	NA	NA	TGTGCCAGCTCACCATACGACAGAACCTACGAGCAGTACTTC	CASSPYDRTYEQYF
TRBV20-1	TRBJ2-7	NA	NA	TGCAGTGCTAGTCCCGAAACAGGGAGAGGCTACGAGCAGTACTTC	CSASPETGRGYEQYF
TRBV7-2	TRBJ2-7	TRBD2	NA	TGTGCCAGCAGCTTAAGCCTAGCGGGAGGCGAGCAGTACTTC	CASSLSLAGGEQYF
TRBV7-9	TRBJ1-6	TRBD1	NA	TGTGCCAGCAGCCGGGGACAGGGGAATTCACCCCTCCACTTT	CASSRGQGNSPLHF
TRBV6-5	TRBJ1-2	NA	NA	TGTGCCAGCAGTTCCTTGAGGGATGGCTACACCTTC	CASSSLRDGYTF
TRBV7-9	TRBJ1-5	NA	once	TGTGCCAGCAGCCCGGGGGGGGGCTCGGGCAATCAGCCCCAGCATTTT	CASSPGGGSGNQPQHF
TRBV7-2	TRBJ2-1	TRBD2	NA	TGTGCCAGCAGGACTAGGGTTAGCGGGATGGCCAATGAGCAGTTCTTC	CASRTRVSGMANEQFF
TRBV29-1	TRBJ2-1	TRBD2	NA	TGCAGCGCCGAACATAGCGGGAGTTATGAGCAGTTCTTC	CSAEHSGSYEQFF
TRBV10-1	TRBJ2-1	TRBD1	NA	TGCGCCAGCAGTGAGTCGGGGACAGGGTTGGATGAGCAGTTCTTC	CASSESGTGLDEQFF
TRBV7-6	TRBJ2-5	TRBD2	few	TGTGCCAGCAGGAAAGGCCCTAGCGGATCGTATCAAGAGACCCAGTACTTC	CASRKGPSGSYQETQYF
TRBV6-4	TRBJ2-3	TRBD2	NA	TGTGCCCTAAGTGCTCGGGGAGGGCCTAGGGGCACAGATACGCAGTATTTT	CALSARGGPRGTDTQYF
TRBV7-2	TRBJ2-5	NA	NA	TGTGCCAGCAGCTCCCTAACCTTACAAGAGACCCAGTACTTC	CASSSLTLQETQYF
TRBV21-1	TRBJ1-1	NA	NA	TGTGCCAGCAGCCAAGTAAGAGGGGAGGATGAAGCTTTCTTT	CASSQVRGEDEAFF
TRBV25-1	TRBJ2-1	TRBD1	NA	TGTGCCAGTCCGGGACAGGGGGCGTGGAATGAGCAGTTCTTC	CASPGQGAWNEQFF
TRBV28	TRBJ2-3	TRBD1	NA	TGTGCCAGCTTCGACAGGGGAAAATTACTGACAGATACGCAGTATTTT	CASFDRGKLLTDTQYF
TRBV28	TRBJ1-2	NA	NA	TGTGCCAGCAGTCTTGACTCAGGGATCTATGGCTACACCTTC	CASSLDSGIYGYTF
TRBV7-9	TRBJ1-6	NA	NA	TGTGCCAGCAGCTTAGAAGAGAGCTCACCCCTCCACTTT	CASSLEESSPLHF
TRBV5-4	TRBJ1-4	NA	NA	TGTGCCAGCAGCTTGAGGCAGGGTTTCACAACTAATGAAAAACTGTTTTTT	CASSLRQGFTTNEKLFF
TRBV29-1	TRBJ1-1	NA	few	TGCAGCGTACCTTCGAGGCAGGGATTCACTGAAGCTTTCTTT	CSVPSRQGFTEAFF
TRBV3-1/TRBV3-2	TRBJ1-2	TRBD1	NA	TGTGCCAGCAGCCCCAACCGGGACAGGAACTATGGCTACACCTTC	CASSPNRDRNYGYTF
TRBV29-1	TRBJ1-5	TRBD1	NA	TGCAGCGTAGTTACAGGGGGCCGCAATCAGCCCCAGCATTTT	CSVVTGGRNQPQHF
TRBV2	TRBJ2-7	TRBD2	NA	TGTGCCAGCAGTGCGGGGACTAGTGACTACGAGCAGTACTTC	CASSAGTSDYEQYF
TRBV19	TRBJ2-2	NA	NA	TGTGCCAGTAGTAATTGGACTGATAACACCGGGGAGCTGTTTTTT	CASSNWTDNTGELFF
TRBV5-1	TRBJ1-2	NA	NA	TGCGCCAGCAGCTTGGAGGGGCTGAACTATGGCTACACCTTC	CASSLEGLNYGYTF
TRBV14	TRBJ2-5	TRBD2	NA	TGTGCCAGCAGCCTTGGACTAGCGGGAGATGGTGAGACCCAGTACTTC	CASSLGLAGDGETQYF
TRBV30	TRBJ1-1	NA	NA	TGTGCCTGGAGTGTAGTCGGGAACACTGAAGCTTTCTTT	CAWSVVGNTEAFF
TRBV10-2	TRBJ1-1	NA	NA	TGCGCCAGCAGCATTACAGGGATGGATTTAGGGAACACTGAAGCTTTCTTT	CASSITGMDLGNTEAFF
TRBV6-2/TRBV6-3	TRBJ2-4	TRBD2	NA	TGTGCCAGCAGTTACCCACTAGCGCAGGCCAAAAACATTCAGTACTTC	CASSYPLAQAKNIQYF
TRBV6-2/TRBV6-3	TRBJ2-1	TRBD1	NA	TGTGCCAGCAGTTATGCTTGGCAGGGGGCAAATGAGCAGTTCTTC	CASSYAWQGANEQFF